These 20 T cell receptor beta chains were sequenced from one sample in a study of T cells in Graves' hyperthyroidism and ophthalmopathy. TCR beta CDR3 regions were amplified from RNA. HTBI primers were used for first-round RT-PCR of the TCR CDR3. One entry per CDR3 protein, called by TCRdb with MiXCR from the multiplex PCR reads. The data show a few hundred thousand distinct CDR3 sequences, with around 45% seen just once and about 8.3% held by the top ten. What was sequenced was peripheral blood or thyroid tissue (not recorded which). These receptors all stem from a woman younger than 35 with Graves' hyperthyroidism.

Remarks on this clonotype: It may be a read error: a sequence one base away is much more abundant. This rearrangement joins TRBV6-6 to TRBJ1-5; no clear D. The CDR3 runs to 14 residues. Looked up from germline, CDR1 is MNHNY and CDR2 is SVGAGI (reference sequence). The CDR3 bases are TGTGCCGGCAGTTTCTCCGGGCTCAATCAGCCCCAGCATTTT. Translating gives CAGSFSGLNQPQHF.

The chain has TRBV29-1 and TRBJ1-1; tentative D call: TRBD1 (6 bases). The CDR3 totals 14 residues. V shed 5 bases and J shed 2 bases, with 15 bases lying between them. Germline V gives CDR1 SQVTM, CDR2 ANQGSEA. The CDR3 DNA is TGCAGCGTTTCTCGGGCAGGGGTTAACACTGAAGCTTTCTTT. Translated: CSVSRAGVNTEAFF. The variable domain in full, completed from reference TRBV29-1 and TRBJ1-1, reads SAVISQKPSRDICQRGTSLTIQCQVDSQVTMMFWYRQQPGQSLTLIATANQGSEATYESGFVIDKFPISRPNLTFSTLTVSNMSPEDSSIYLCSVSRAGVNTEAFFGQGTRLTVV.

This clonotype has at least ten counts. The chain employs TRBV6-2 or TRBV6-3 and TRBJ1-2; 10 bases are a match to TRBD1. The CDR3 runs to 16 residues. The ends lost 2 bases at V and 3 bases at J; junction bases unmatched: 6. Germline assignment: CDR1 MNHEY and CDR2 SVGEGT. CDR3 in amino acids: CASSYDDRGRDYGYTF. The CDR3 DNA reads as TGTGCCAGCAGTTACGACGACAGGGGGCGAGACTATGGCTACACCTTC.

About this clonotype: This clone may be a read error of a much larger clone one base away. The chain employs TRBV9 and TRBJ1-1; D uncertain. Germline V gene sequence: CDR1 SGDLS, CDR2 YYNGEE. The CDR3 loop spans 15 amino acids. Trimming removed 3 bases from V and 1 base from J, with 13 bases in between. CDR3: CASSARLGTNTEAFF. The DNA of the CDR3 is TGTGCCAGCAGCGCCCGACTGGGAACGAACACTGAAGCTTTCTTT.

The genes are TRBV20-1 and TRBJ2-7; tentative D call: TRBD2 (6 bases). CDR3 length equals 13 residues. The germline CDR1 and CDR2 sequences are DFQATT and SNEGSKA (reference sequence). V was cut by 6 bases and J by 1 base, with 13 bases left in between. The CDR3: CSAARDFSYEQYF. The CDR3 DNA reads TGCAGTGCCGCCCGGGACTTTTCCTACGAGCAGTACTTC.

The V and J genes are TRBV7-2 and TRBJ1-5; D might be TRBD1 (5 bases). This CDR3 spans 13 amino acids. In germline, CDR1 is SGHTA, CDR2 FQGNSA. Trimming left V 6 bases short and J 11 bases short, with 17 bases between. Here the CDR3 reads CASRGLAEVTQHF. CDR3 coding DNA: TGTGCCAGCAGGGGACTAGCGGAGGTGACCCAGCATTTT.

Notes on this clonotype: One base away lies a much larger clone, so this may be a sequencing read error. The chain joins TRBV6-2 or TRBV6-3 to TRBJ2-2; D possibly corresponds to TRBD2 (6 bases). There are 14 residues in the CDR3. Germline assignment: CDR1 MNHEY and CDR2 SVGEGT. CDR3 nucleotides: TGTGCCCCCCGGGAACACCCTAACACCGGGGGGCTGTTTTTT. Residues: CAPREHPNTGGLFF.

About this clonotype: Germline and junction disagree at one end, which may indicate a read error. The rearrangement uses TRBV5-6 and TRBJ2-7; 7 bases fit TRBD2. Germline lookup yields CDR1 SGHDT and CDR2 YYEEEE. CDR3 size: 14 residues. This CDR3 reads CASSSGLVTYGQYF. The CDR3 DNA follows: TGTGCCAGCAGCTCTGGACTAGTCACCTACGGGCAGTACTTC.

In DNA form, the CDR3 reads TGCAGCGTTGAACCCCCCGGCGGGAGAGTAAGTGAGCAGTTCTTC. This sequence encodes CSVEPPGGRVSEQFF. V is TRBV29-1 and J is TRBJ2-1, with 7 bases matching TRBD2. Germline V CDR1 and CDR2: SQVTM, ANQGSEA. The CDR3 spans 15 residues. The V gene end was trimmed by 2 bases and the J gene end by 9 bases; junction bases not matched to a gene: 13.

This clonotype was counted at least ten times. The chain links TRBV20-1 to TRBJ2-7, with TRBD2 identical over 12 bases. CDR3 length: 13 amino acids. Germline V gene sequence: CDR1 DFQATT, CDR2 SNEGSKA (reference sequence). The CDR3 here is CRGSSGRVYEQYF. As DNA, the CDR3 is TGCAGGGGTTCTAGCGGGAGGGTCTACGAGCAGTACTTC.

In this sample, this clonotype turned up many times. Germline and junction disagree at one end, which may indicate a read error. The chain recombines TRBV7-3 with TRBJ1-1; D perhaps matches TRBD1 (6 bases). The CDR3 sequence is 11 residues long. CDR1 SGHTA and CDR2 FQGTGA come from the germline V gene. The CDR3 loop reads CASSQGSEAFF. For the CDR3, the DNA is TGCGCCAGCAGCCAGGGGTCTGAAGCTTTCTTT.

This clonotype was observed at least ten times. V gene TRBV25-1 combines with J gene TRBJ1-2; D not resolved. This CDR3 is 11 amino acids long. The ends were cut back, 6 bases at V and 7 bases at J, with 9 bases in the middle. Germline loops: CDR1 MGHDK, CDR2 SYGVNS. CDR3 coding DNA: TGTGCCAGCAGGGAGGTTTTTGGCTACACCTTC. It specifies CASREVFGYTF.

This rearrangement joins TRBV19 to TRBJ1-5, with D perhaps matching TRBD1 (6 bases). The CDR3 consists of 15 residues. Trimming cost V 5 bases and J 5 bases, with 16 bases left between them. Germline values: CDR1 LNHDA, CDR2 SQIVND (reference sequence). The CDR3 bases are TGTGCCAGTAGTTCCCGGACAGCAGGGTATCAGCCCCAGCATTTT. This encodes CASSSRTAGYQPQHF.

On this clonotype itself: The germline gene is not matched at one end of the junction; a read error may be the cause. The chain recombines TRBV7-2 with TRBJ2-1; 8 nucleotides agree with TRBD2. The CDR3 is 15 residues long. CDR1 is SGHTA and CDR2 is FQGNSA in the germline V gene. The CDR3 region has the DNA TGTGCCGGCAGACCCGGGGGGGGACCGGGAAATGAGCAGTTCTTC. As protein: CAGRPGGGPGNEQFF.

The chain combines TRBV2 with TRBJ1-1; no firm D call. Germline assignment: CDR1 SNHLY and CDR2 FYNNEI. V was trimmed by 5 bases and J by 1 base, leaving 11 bases between them. There are 14 residues in the CDR3. CDR3 sequence reads: CASSPYGENTEAFF. CDR3 DNA sequence: TGTGCCAGCAGTCCCTATGGGGAGAACACTGAAGCTTTCTTT.

J is TRBJ2-3 and V is TRBV7-2; D not resolved. Trimming removed 8 bases at V and 6 bases at J, with 9 bases between. Germline values: CDR1 SGHTA, CDR2 FQGNSA. The CDR3 contains 11 residues. The CDR3 loop is CASGRGDTQYF. DNA of the CDR3: TGTGCCAGCGGGCGTGGCGATACGCAGTATTTT.

This clonotype has more than one count but fewer than ten. The rearrangement uses TRBV7-8 and TRBJ1-6, with 10 bases that match TRBD1. J lost 0 bases, V lost 4 bases, and 3 bases had no gene match. Looked up from germline, CDR1 is SGHVS and CDR2 is FQNEAQ. CDR3 length: 17 amino acids. In nucleotides, the CDR3 is TGTGCCAGCAGCTGGGGACAGGGGAGCTCCTATAATTCACCCCTCCACTTT. This gives the protein CASSWGQGSSYNSPLHF.

The V gene is TRBV20-1, the J gene TRBJ2-2, with a weak D call TRBD2 (6 bases). Germline-derived CDR1 and CDR2 are DFQATT and SNEGSKA (reference sequence). Trimming pared 5 bases from V and 6 bases from J, leaving 10 bases between. CDR3 length equals 12 residues. The CDR3 bases are TGCAGTGCTTCGAAGCGGGCCGGGGAGCTGTTTTTT. It yields the protein CSASKRAGELFF.

This clonotype was counted at least ten times. The rearrangement uses TRBV10-3 and TRBJ1-2; tentative D call: TRBD1 (5 bases). Germline V CDR1 and CDR2: ENHRY, SYGVKD. The germline V and J ends were trimmed by 4 bases and 3 bases, with 15 bases remaining between them. This CDR3 is 15 amino acids long. CDR3 residues: CAISARRDLDYGYTF. In DNA form, the CDR3 reads TGTGCCATCAGTGCACGCCGGGACCTAGACTATGGCTACACCTTC.

This clonotype has at least ten counts. V gene TRBV3-1 combines with J gene TRBJ2-7, with TRBD2 matching over 8 bases. The germline V gene has CDR1 LGHDT and CDR2 YNNKEL (reference sequence). The V and J ends lost 3 bases and 3 bases, in that order; junction bases with no gene match: 4. The CDR3 extends over 14 amino acids. CDR3 bases: TGTGCCAGCAGCCATGTACTAGCGGACTACGAGCAGTACTTC. This gives the protein CASSHVLADYEQYF.